This T cell receptor beta chain was sequenced in a study of shared clonotypes between healthy human individuals (dated by TCRdb to 2020 to 2021). Regarding the complete study: The cohort comprised a couple of women and a few men aged 18 to 49 years. For each donor, CD4 naive and CD4 memory were each run on three plates, CD8 naive on two plates, and CD8 memory on one plate. To estimate repertoire size and how much clonotype sharing occurs between individuals, the study deeply sequenced the blood TCR repertoires of five healthy adults. Per donor, leukapheresis produced somewhere between about 0.9 and 9.5 billion PBMCs. Libraries were prepared and TCR repertoires were sequenced by different laboratories using diverse techniques, in order to increase sequencing depth and limit assay-specific biases.

The study at large found these results: Sampling was restricted to blood, and TCR repertoires in tissue are likely to differ from TCR repertoires in blood. Compared with non-shared clonotypes, the clonotypes found in all four sorted-subset donors had higher generation probabilities. Sharing across a handful of donors was observed for 4.5% to 6.5% of naive CD4, 3.5% of naive CD8, 2% to 2.5% of memory CD4, and around 0.4% of memory CD8 clonotypes. Larger estimated clonotype richness was generally found for naive subsets than for memory subsets. The small number of donors limited the genetic and exposure-history diversity represented. Pairwise subsampling led to the expectation that sequencing depth would affect the degree of clonotype sharing among donors. Even with the large sequencing depth, rarefaction of the sorted-subset datasets indicated that sequencing was incomplete.

Donors were healthy HIV-negative adults with no recently reported acute infections or vaccinations. Every donor was a Caucasian adult residing in Nashville, Tennessee, USA. CD4+ T cells were enriched by magnetic negative selection, after which naive cells were positively selected on CD45RA and the negative fraction was taken as the memory subset. Blood was collected by leukapheresis, and PBMCs were isolated by Ficoll-Histopaque density gradient centrifugation and then cryopreserved in liquid nitrogen vapor phase. Analytical flow cytometry was used to check the purity and quantity of every magnetically sorted T cell population. From each sorted fraction, genomic DNA was isolated and quantified by UV absorbance on a Nanodrop 2000c. The cysteine opens and the phenylalanine closes a CDR3 of 15 amino acids. The only DNA kept is the CDR3, 45 bases in frame from the first base. The germline V gene (reference sequence) sets CDR1 to SGHNT and CDR2 to YYREEE. Ends trimmed: V by 0 bases, J by 3 bases; bases unmatched to a gene: 0.

TCR CDR3 regions were amplified from genomic DNA by multiplex PCR using the deep immunoSEQ assay. For each cell subset, the extracted genomic DNA was distributed evenly across all wells of several immunoSEQ 96-well plates, and each plate served as one replicate. For sorted subsets, approximately 190 ng genomic DNA, equal to some 28,000 T cell genomes, was loaded into each replicate PCR. Purified libraries were measured with a Qubit 3.0 fluorometer, size-checked on a Bioanalyzer 2100, and measured again with the KAPA Library Quantification kit. Every immunoSEQ 96-well plate was sequenced on a dedicated single-read 150-cycle Illumina NextSeq 550 flow cell. Turning to the authors' computational methods: Because only junctional sequences without quality scores were contained in the immunoSEQ output, filtering matching that applied to full-length reads could not be performed. Sequences were annotated with PyIR, a Python wrapper for IgBLAST v1.9, using IMGT germline references to assign V/J genes and CDR3. Reads with weak V/J assignments (E-value above 1e-6), missing CDR3, stop codons, out-of-frame junctions, or ambiguous translated residues were removed. V3J clonotypes were defined by identical inferred V gene, J gene, and CDR3 amino acid sequence. Percentage overlap between repertoires was computed as shared unique clonotypes divided by the size of the smaller repertoire. Three approaches were used to assess repertoire richness: RTK rarefaction, the Chao1 estimator, and Recon v2.1 estimates of unobserved clonotypes. Generation probabilities were computed with OLGA for all TCRbeta clonotypes obtained by the gDNA method from four donors. Here the immuneACCESS table is served through TCRdb, limited to in-frame sequences with V and J called. Missing clones are a known gap in these copies; in checked studies unresolved V genes cover under half, and the rest lacks a known reason. The DNA gave D and trimming, while V, J and clone size come from that table. The sample data list more than 400,000 clones, and almost 97% of these were observed just once. The ten largest clones take up about 0.057% of the sample.

About this clone: Its antigen is currently not known. Base qualities are not at hand, and no much larger clone is one base apart.

The sample comprised naive CD4+ T cells sorted from blood. Taken with the paper, the label for cell subset or site translates to: CD45RA+ positively selected. This receptor chain uses TRBV5-4 and TRBJ2-5, with TRBD2 identical over 12 junction bases. The sequence derives from a young woman in good health. The DNA sequence reads TGTGCCAGCAGCTTGGGACTAGCGGGAGAAGAGACCCAGTACTTC. Its coded protein is CASSLGLAGEETQYF. Beyond the CDR3, the reference TRBV5-4 and TRBJ2-5 genes provide the residues; the full variable domain reads: ETGVTQSPTHLIKTRGQQVTLRCSSQSGHNTVSWYQQALGQGPQFIFQYYREEENGRGNFPPRFSGLQFPNYSSELNVNALELDDSALYLCASSLGLAGEETQYFGPGTRLLVL.